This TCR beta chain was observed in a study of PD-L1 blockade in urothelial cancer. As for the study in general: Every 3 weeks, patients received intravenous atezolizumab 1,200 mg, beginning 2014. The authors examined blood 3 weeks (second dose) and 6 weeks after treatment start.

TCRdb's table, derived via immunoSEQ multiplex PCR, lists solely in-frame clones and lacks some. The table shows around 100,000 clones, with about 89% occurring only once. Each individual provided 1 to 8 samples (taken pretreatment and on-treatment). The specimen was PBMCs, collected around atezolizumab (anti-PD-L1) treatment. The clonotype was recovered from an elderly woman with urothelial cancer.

CDR3 in amino acids: CASSRGELTYGYTF. For the CDR3, the DNA is TGTGCCAGCAGCCGGGGGGAGTTAACCTATGGCTACACCTTC. The chain combines TRBV11-1 with TRBJ1-2; the D gene is possibly TRBD1 (5 bases). Germline CDR1 reads SGHAT; CDR2 reads FQDESV (reference sequence). This CDR3 is built from 14 residues. Trimming stripped 5 bases from V and 4 bases from J, with 14 bases between.